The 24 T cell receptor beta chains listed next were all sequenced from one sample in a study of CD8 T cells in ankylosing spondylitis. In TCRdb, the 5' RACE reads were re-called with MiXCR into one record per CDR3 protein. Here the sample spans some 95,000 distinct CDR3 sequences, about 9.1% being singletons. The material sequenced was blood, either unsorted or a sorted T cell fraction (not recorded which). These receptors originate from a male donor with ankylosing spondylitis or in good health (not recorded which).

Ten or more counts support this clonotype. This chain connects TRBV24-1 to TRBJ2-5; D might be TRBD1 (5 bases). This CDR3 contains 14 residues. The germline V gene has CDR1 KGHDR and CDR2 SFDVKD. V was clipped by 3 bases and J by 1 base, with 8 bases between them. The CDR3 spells CATSDKTAQETQYF. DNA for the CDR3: TGTGCCACCAGTGATAAGACAGCCCAAGAGACCCAGTACTTC.

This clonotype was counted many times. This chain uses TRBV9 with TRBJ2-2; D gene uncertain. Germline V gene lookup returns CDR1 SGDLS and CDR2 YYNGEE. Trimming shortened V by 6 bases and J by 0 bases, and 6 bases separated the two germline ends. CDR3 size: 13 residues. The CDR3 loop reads CASMSPNTGELFF. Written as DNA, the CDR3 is TGTGCCAGCATGAGCCCGAACACCGGGGAGCTGTTTTTT.

CDR3 in amino acids: CASSIVRQGASQPQHF. CDR3 coding DNA: TGTGCCAGTAGTATCGTCAGACAGGGGGCAAGTCAGCCCCAGCATTTT. J is TRBJ1-5 and V is TRBV19; 10 positions agree with TRBD1. CDR1 LNHDA and CDR2 SQIVND come from the germline V gene (reference sequence). J gave up 6 bases and V 3 bases, and 8 bases lay outside the gene matches. The CDR3 is 16 residues long.

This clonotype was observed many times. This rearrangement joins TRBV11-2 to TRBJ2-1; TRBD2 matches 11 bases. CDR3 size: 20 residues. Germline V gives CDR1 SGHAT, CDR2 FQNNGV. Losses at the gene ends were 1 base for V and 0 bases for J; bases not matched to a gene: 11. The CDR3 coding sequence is TGTGCCAGCAGCTTAGGGTGGCTAGCGGGGGGCCATAGCTCCTACAATGAGCAGTTCTTC. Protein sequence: CASSLGWLAGGHSSYNEQFF.

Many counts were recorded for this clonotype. The CDR3 sequence: CASRTMTGGHNEQFF. CDR3 coding DNA: TGTGCCAGCCGAACGATGACGGGGGGGCACAATGAGCAGTTCTTC. The chain has TRBV6-1 and TRBJ2-1, with 8 bases identical to TRBD2. The CDR3 sequence is 15 residues long. Germline assignment: CDR1 MNHNS and CDR2 SASEGT. Trimming cost V 8 bases and J 5 bases; bases outside gene matches: 11.

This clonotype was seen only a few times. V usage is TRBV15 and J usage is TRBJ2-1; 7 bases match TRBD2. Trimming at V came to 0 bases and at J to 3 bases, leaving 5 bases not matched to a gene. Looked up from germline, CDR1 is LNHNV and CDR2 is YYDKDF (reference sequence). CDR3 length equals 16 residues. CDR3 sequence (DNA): TGTGCCACCAGCAGAGATCGGGGACTATTCTACAATGAGCAGTTCTTC. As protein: CATSRDRGLFYNEQFF.

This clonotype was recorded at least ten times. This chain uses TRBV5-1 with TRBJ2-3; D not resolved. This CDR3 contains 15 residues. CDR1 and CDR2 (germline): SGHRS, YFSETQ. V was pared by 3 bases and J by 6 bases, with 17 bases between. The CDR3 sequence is CASSSDGVAGDTQYF. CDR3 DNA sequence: TGCGCCAGCAGCTCGGACGGTGTAGCCGGGGATACGCAGTATTTT.

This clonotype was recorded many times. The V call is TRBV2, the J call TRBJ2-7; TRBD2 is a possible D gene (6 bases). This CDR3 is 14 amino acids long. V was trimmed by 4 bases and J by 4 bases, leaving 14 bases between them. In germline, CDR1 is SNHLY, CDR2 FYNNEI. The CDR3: CASSGGEVVYEQYF. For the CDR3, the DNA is TGTGCCAGCAGTGGGGGGGAGGTTGTATACGAGCAGTACTTC.

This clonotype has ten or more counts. The CDR3 is CASSFKYEQYF. DNA for the CDR3: TGTGCCAGCAGTTTCAAATACGAGCAGTACTTC. This chain uses TRBV28 with TRBJ2-7; D is unclear. CDR3 size: 11 residues. Germline lookup yields CDR1 MDHEN and CDR2 SYDVKM. Trimming stripped 3 bases from V and 4 bases from J, with 4 bases between.

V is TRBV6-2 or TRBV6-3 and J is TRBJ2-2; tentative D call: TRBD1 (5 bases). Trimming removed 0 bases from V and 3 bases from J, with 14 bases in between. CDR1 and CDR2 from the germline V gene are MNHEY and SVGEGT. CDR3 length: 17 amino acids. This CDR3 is CASSYSVADTYTGELFF. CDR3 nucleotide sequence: TGTGCCAGCAGTTACTCGGTTGCGGACACCTACACCGGGGAGCTGTTTTTT.

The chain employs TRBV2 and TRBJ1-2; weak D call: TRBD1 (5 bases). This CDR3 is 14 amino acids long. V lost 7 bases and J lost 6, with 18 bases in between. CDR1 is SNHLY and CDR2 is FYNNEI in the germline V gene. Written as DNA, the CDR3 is TGTGCCAGCACCCTGAATGGGGGTGGTCATGGCTACACCTTC. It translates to CASTLNGGGHGYTF. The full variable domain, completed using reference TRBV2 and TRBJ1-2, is EPEVTQTPSHQVTQMGQEVILRCVPISNHLYFYWYRQILGQKVEFLVSFYNNEISEKSEIFDDQFSVERPDGSNFTLKIRSTKLEDSAMYFCASTLNGGGHGYTFGSGTRLTVV.

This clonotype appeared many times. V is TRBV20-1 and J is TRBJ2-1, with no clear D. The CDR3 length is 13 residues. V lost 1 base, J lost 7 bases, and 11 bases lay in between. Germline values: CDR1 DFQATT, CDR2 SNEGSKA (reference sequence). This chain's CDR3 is CSARALGENEQFF. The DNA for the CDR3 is TGCAGTGCTAGAGCCCTAGGCGAGAATGAGCAGTTCTTC.

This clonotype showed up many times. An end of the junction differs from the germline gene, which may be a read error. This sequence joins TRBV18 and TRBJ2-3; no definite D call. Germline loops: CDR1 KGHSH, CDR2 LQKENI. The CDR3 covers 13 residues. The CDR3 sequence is CASSPGGPETQYF. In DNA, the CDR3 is TGTGCCAGCTCACCCGGCGGCCCAGAAACGCAGTATTTT.

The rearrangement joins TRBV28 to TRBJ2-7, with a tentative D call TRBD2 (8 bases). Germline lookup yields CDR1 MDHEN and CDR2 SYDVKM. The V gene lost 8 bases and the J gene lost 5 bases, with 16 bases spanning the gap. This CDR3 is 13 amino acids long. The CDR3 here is CASDREGADEQYF. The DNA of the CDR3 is TGTGCCAGCGACCGGGAGGGGGCAGACGAGCAGTACTTC.

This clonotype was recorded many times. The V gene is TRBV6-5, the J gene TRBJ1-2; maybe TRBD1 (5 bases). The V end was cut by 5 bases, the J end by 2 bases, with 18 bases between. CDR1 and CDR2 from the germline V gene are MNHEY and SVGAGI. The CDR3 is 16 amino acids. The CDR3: CASSRLGPGTNYGYTF. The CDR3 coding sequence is TGTGCCAGCAGTCGATTGGGCCCAGGGACCAACTATGGCTACACCTTC.

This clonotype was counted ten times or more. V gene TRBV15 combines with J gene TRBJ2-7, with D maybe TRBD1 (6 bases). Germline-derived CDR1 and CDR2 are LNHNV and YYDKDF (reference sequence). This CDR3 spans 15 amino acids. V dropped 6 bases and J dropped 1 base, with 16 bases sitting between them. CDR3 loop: CATRDSGEESYEQYF. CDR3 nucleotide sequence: TGTGCCACCAGGGACTCAGGGGAAGAGTCCTACGAGCAGTACTTC.

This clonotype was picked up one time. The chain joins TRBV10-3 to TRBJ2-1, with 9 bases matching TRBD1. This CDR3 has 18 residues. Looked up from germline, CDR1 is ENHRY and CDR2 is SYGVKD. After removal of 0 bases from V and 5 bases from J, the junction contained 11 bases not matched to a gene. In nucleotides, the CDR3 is TGTGCCATCAGTGAGTCGACTCGATGGGACAGGGCAAACAATGAGCAGTTCTTC. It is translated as CAISESTRWDRANNEQFF.

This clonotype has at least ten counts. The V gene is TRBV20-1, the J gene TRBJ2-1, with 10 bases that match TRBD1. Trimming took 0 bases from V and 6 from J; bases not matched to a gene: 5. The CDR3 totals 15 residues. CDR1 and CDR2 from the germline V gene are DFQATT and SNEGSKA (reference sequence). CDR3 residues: CSARDRDRGGNEQFF. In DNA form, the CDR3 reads TGCAGTGCTAGAGACCGGGACAGGGGAGGCAATGAGCAGTTCTTC.

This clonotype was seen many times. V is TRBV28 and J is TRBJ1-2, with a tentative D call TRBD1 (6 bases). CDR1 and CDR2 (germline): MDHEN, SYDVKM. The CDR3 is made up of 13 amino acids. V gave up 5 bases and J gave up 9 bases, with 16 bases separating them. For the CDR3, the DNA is TGTGCCAGCAGTCCCCGCGGGGGGCGCAGCTACACCTTC. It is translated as CASSPRGGRSYTF.

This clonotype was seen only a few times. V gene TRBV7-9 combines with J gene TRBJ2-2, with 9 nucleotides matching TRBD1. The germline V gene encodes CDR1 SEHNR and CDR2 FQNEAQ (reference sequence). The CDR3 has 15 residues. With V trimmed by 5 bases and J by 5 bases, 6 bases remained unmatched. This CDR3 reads CASSRTGGSTGELFF. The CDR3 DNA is TGTGCCAGCAGCCGCACAGGGGGCAGTACCGGGGAGCTGTTTTTT. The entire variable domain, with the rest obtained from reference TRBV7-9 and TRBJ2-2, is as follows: DTGVSQNPRHKITKRGQNVTFRCDPISEHNRLYWYRQTLGQGPEFLTYFQNEAQLEKSRLLSDRFSAERPKGSFSTLEIQRTEQGDSAMYLCASSRTGGSTGELFFGEGSRLTVL.

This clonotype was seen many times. The CDR3 DNA follows: TGCAGTGCCGAGGGAGACGGCAACACAGATACGCAGTATTTT. The encoded protein is CSAEGDGNTDTQYF. The chain is built from TRBV20-1 and TRBJ2-3; D possibly corresponds to TRBD2 (5 bases). CDR1 DFQATT and CDR2 SNEGSKA come from the germline V gene (reference sequence). This CDR3 is 14 amino acids long. V was shortened by 6 bases and J by 2 bases, with 15 bases between the two germline ends.

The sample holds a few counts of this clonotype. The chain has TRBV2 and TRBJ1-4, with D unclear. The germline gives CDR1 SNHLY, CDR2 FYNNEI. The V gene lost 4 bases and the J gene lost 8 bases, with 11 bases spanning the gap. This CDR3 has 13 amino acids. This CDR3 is CASSGNRWEKLFF. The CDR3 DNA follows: TGTGCCAGCAGTGGCAACAGATGGGAAAAACTGTTTTTT. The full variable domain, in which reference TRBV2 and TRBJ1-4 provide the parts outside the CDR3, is EPEVTQTPSHQVTQMGQEVILRCVPISNHLYFYWYRQILGQKVEFLVSFYNNEISEKSEIFDDQFSVERPDGSNFTLKIRSTKLEDSAMYFCASSGNRWEKLFFGSGTQLSVL.

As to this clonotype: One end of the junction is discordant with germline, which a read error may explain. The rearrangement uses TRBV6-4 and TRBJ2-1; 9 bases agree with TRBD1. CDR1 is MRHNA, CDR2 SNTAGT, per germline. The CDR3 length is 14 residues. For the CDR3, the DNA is TGTGCCATCAGTGTTGGGGACAGGGTAGATGAGCGGTTCTTC. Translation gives CAISVGDRVDERFF.

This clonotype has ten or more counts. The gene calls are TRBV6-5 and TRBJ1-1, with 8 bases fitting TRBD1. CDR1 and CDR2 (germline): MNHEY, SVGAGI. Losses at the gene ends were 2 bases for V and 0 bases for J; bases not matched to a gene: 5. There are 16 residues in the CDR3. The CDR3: CASSYIWTGLNTEAFF. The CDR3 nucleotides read TGTGCCAGCAGTTACATCTGGACAGGGTTGAACACTGAAGCTTTCTTT.